This T cell receptor beta chain was obtained from a study of blood T cells in healthy people across ages. Study outcomes and limitations: Naive and antigen-experienced cells could not be conclusively compared, given unsorted PBMCs.

The sample providers were healthy Caucasian people from Russia, aged roughly 6 to 95. Each donor supplied around 9.6 milliliters of peripheral blood. PCR was performed a second time for about 7 to 12 cycles using a sample-barcoded 5' primer and a J-beta primer mix. Every individual sample yielded 3 million or more paired-end reads (each containing CDR3). MiXCR, run by TCRdb on the 5' RACE reads, gives a single entry per CDR3 protein. The sample consists of over 1,500,000 distinct CDR3 sequences, about two fifths of them appearing once. Details on this clonotype: Its antigen is not known.

The CDR3 has 16 amino acids. Germline-derived CDR1 and CDR2 are MNHEY and SVGEGT. V gave up 2 bases and J gave up 1 base, with 15 bases separating them. V and J are TRBV6-2 or TRBV6-3 and TRBJ2-7, with D maybe TRBD1 (6 bases). Material for sequencing was blood. The clonotype was recovered from a human donor in good health. For the CDR3, the DNA is TGTGCCAGCAGTTACCATCGGACAGCCCAATCCTACGAGCAGTACTTC. Residues: CASSYHRTAQSYEQYF.